This TCR beta chain was captured in a study of blood T cell repertoires in COVID-19. Assay: immunoSEQ multiplex PCR; the TCRdb copy retains only in-frame clones and omits some. Of roughly 380,000 clones listed, more than 75% were seen once; the top ten hold 1% to 1.5%. Specimen: PBMCs or T cells enriched from blood (not recorded which). The clonotype originates from a man aged 25 to 40 who had recovered from COVID-19.

This chain's CDR3 is CASSYSDRDSTNEKLFF. Written as DNA, the CDR3 is TGTGCCAGCAGTTACTCTGACAGGGACTCAACTAATGAAAAACTGTTTTTT. V gene TRBV6-2 or TRBV6-3 combines with J gene TRBJ1-4, with 7 bases fitting TRBD1. Trimming at V came to 0 bases and at J to 0 bases, leaving 4 bases not matched to a gene. The length of the CDR3 is 17 residues. Germline V gene data show CDR1 as MNHEY and CDR2 as SVGEGT.